The clone carrying this TCR beta chain appeared a single time. The data were taken from a study of shared clonotypes between healthy human individuals. Study summary: CD4 naive and CD4 memory each took three plates per donor, while CD8 naive took two and CD8 memory one.

Germline assignment: CDR1 SGHTA and CDR2 FQGTGA. This CDR3 is 14 amino acids long. Trimming removed 4 bases from V and 6 bases from J; junction bases left unmatched: 5. Recent vaccinations or acute infections were absent in the healthy HIV-negative adult donors. From CD4+ cells came CD45RA+ naive and CD45RA-negative memory subsets. DNA at about 190 ng, about 30,000 T cell genomes, went into sorted-subset replicate PCRs. TCRdb keeps only in-frame clones here, not all; method: immunoSEQ multiplex PCR. The sample consists of approximately 2.1 million clones, approximately 93% of them appearing once. The origin of this receptor is a man aged 18 to 35 in good health. Some clones in this sample may be carry-over from other donors' samples. Specimen: naive CD4+ T cells from PBMCs. The sample's subset: CD45RA+ positively selected. The gene calls are TRBV7-3 and TRBJ2-2; 7 bases agree with TRBD2. The CDR3 bases are TGTGCCAGCAGCTCCCTCCGGGGGGCCGGGGAGCTGTTTTTT. It codes for CASSSLRGAGELFF.